The clone carrying this T cell receptor beta chain appeared a few times. The sample belongs to a study of shared clonotypes between healthy human individuals. Profiling relied on immunoSEQ multiplex PCR, and the TCRdb table lists in-frame clones only, not all of them. The sample has 1 million to 1.3 million clones, roughly 74% seen once. The sequencing sample was made of memory CD4+ T cells from PBMCs. Stated subset: CD45RA-negative fraction. This sequence originates from a man aged 18 to 29 in good health. Some clones in this sample may be carry-over from other donors' samples.

In DNA form, the CDR3 reads TGTGCCAGCAGCACCCTAGCGGGAGGGGTCTACGAGCAGTACTTC. This codes for CASSTLAGGVYEQYF. V is TRBV6-5 and J is TRBJ2-7; 12 bases match TRBD2. Germline V gene lookup returns CDR1 MNHEY and CDR2 SVGAGI. V lost 6 bases and J lost 3; bases outside the gene matches: 6. The CDR3 is 15 amino acids.